The clone carrying this T cell receptor (beta chain) was seen only a few times. This sample was included in a study of response to subunit inactivated influenza vaccine. Germline V lookup: CDR1 LGHDT, CDR2 YNNKEL (reference sequence). V shed 1 base and J shed 7 bases, with 11 bases lying between them. The CDR3 runs to 14 residues. One entry per CDR3 protein, called by TCRdb with MiXCR from the RT-PCR reads. This sample has under 550,000 distinct CDR3 sequences, with roughly 7.6% found just once. The sample was PBMCs from blood, taken around 2 years after vaccination. The clonotype comes from a man aged 50 to 69 who received an inactivated influenza vaccine. The chain links TRBV3-1 to TRBJ1-5, with D uncertain. CDR3 sequence (DNA): TGTGCCAGCAGCCAAGTGTTAGGGAACCAGCCCCAGCATTTT. Translated, it gives CASSQVLGNQPQHF.